Following are 19 T cell receptor beta chains from one sample sequenced in a study of human T cells and chemical hapten exposure. TCRdb re-analysed the RACE reads in MiXCR, keeping a single row per CDR3 protein. The sample lists about 140,000 distinct CDR3 sequences, over 9.5% seen once, with about 1.4% in the top ten. Time point given: patch test 2, 6 weeks after DPC sensitization. This sample's treatment: therapeutic diphenylcyclopropenone sensitization with weekly scalp DPC. The sequencing used whole blood, collected in connection with sensitization to the hapten diphenylcyclopropenone (DPC). The source is a woman aged 45-65 years with alopecia areata. Some clones in this sample may be carry-over from other donors' samples.

This clonotype occurred a few times. V and J are TRBV6-1 and TRBJ1-5, with D uncertain. Trimming left V 7 bases short and J 6 bases short, with 13 bases between. Germline-derived CDR1 and CDR2 are MNHNS and SASEGT. This CDR3 has 13 amino acids. The DNA for the CDR3 is TGTGCCAGCAACCCGGACCCAGTTCAGCCCCAGCATTTT. Translating it yields CASNPDPVQPQHF.

This clonotype was seen just once. The chain uses TRBV9 and TRBJ1-2, with 7 nucleotides matching TRBD1. This CDR3 is built from 13 residues. Trimming removed 4 bases from V and 4 bases from J; junction bases left unmatched: 4. Germline lookup yields CDR1 SGDLS and CDR2 YYNGEE. The CDR3 is CASSLTGTYGYTF. DNA for the CDR3: TGTGCCAGCAGCTTGACAGGGACCTATGGCTACACCTTC. Full variable domain (missing parts from reference TRBV9 and TRBJ1-2): DSGVTQTPKHLITATGQRVTLRCSPRSGDLSVYWYQQSLDQGLQFLIQYYNGEERAKGNILERFSAQQFPDLHSELNLSSLELGDSALYFCASSLTGTYGYTFGSGTRLTVV.

Of note for this clonotype: A read error may explain this, as a much larger clone is one base away. The genes are TRBV29-1 and TRBJ1-1; no firm D call. Germline CDR1 and CDR2: SQVTM and ANQGSEA. The CDR3 is made up of 11 amino acids. Between the trimmed V and J ends, which lost 4 bases and 12 bases, there was a span of 15 bases. The DNA for the CDR3 is TGCAGCGTTGTAGAGGATCGGAGGTCTTTCTTT. This encodes CSVVEDRRSFF.

This clonotype occurred many times. This chain connects TRBV14 to TRBJ2-5, with D tentatively TRBD1 (6 bases). CDR3 length equals 16 residues. V gave up 1 base and J gave up 1 base, with 13 bases separating them. Per the germline V gene, CDR1 is SGHDN and CDR2 is FVKESK. The CDR3 here is CASSQGLRGFQETQYF. The CDR3 DNA reads as TGTGCCAGCAGCCAAGGGCTGAGGGGGTTCCAAGAGACCCAGTACTTC. The full variable domain, in which reference TRBV14 and TRBJ2-5 provide the parts outside the CDR3, is EAGVTQFPSHSVIEKGQTVTLRCDPISGHDNLYWYRRVMGKEIKFLLHFVKESKQDESGMPNNRFLAERTGGTYSTLKVQPAELEDSGVYFCASSQGLRGFQETQYFGPGTRLLVL.

The V and J genes are TRBV28 and TRBJ1-5, with 8 bases aligning to TRBD1. The germline V gene encodes CDR1 MDHEN and CDR2 SYDVKM. J was trimmed by 3 bases and V by 11 bases; bases with no gene match: 9. The CDR3 has 14 amino acids. CDR3 residues: CASARDRTNQPQHF. CDR3 bases: TGTGCCTCGGCGAGGGACAGGACCAATCAGCCCCAGCATTTT. Looking up the rest from reference TRBV28 and TRBJ1-5 gives the full variable domain: DVKVTQSSRYLVKRTGEKVFLECVQDMDHENMFWYRQDPGLGLRLIYFSYDVKMKEKGDIPEGYSVSREKKERFSLILESASTNQTSMYLCASARDRTNQPQHFGDGTRLSIL.

This chain connects TRBV20-1 to TRBJ2-5; the D call may be TRBD1 or TRBD2 (6 bases each). The CDR3 runs 14 residues. V lost 1 base, J lost 1 base, and 10 bases lay in between. The germline V gene has CDR1 DFQATT and CDR2 SNEGSKA (reference sequence). This chain's CDR3 is CSARGRGFQETQYF. The CDR3 nucleotides are TGCAGTGCTAGAGGGAGGGGGTTCCAAGAGACCCAGTACTTC.

J is TRBJ2-7 and V is TRBV6-6; the match to TRBD2 covers 8 bases. This CDR3 is 17 amino acids long. Germline V gene lookup returns CDR1 MNHNY and CDR2 SVGAGI (reference sequence). The V segment lost 10 bases and the J segment 2 bases; nucleotides outside the gene matches: 19. CDR3 in amino acids: CATVPGPVAGWTYEQYF. Written as DNA, the CDR3 is TGTGCCACCGTCCCGGGGCCCGTAGCGGGATGGACCTACGAGCAGTACTTC.

This clonotype was counted ten times or more. The chain carries TRBV20-1 and TRBJ2-2; 13 bases are shared with TRBD2. Germline lookup yields CDR1 DFQATT and CDR2 SNEGSKA (reference sequence). CDR3 length: 15 amino acids. The junction had 4 bases not matched to a gene; V was cut back by 6 bases and J by 3 bases. The DNA for the CDR3 is TGCAGTGCCGAGACTAGCGGGAGGTACACCGGGGAGCTGTTTTTT. Translating it yields CSAETSGRYTGELFF.

In regard to this clonotype: A read error may be the cause here, since a much bigger clone is one base away. This sequence joins TRBV3-1 and TRBJ1-4; 7 bases are a match to TRBD1. The CDR3 extends over 14 amino acids. Germline values: CDR1 LGHDT, CDR2 YNNKEL (reference sequence). The CDR3 nucleotides are TGTGTCAGCAGGACGACAGGGATCCATGAAAAACTGTTTTTT. Amino acid sequence: CVSRTTGIHEKLFF.

This clonotype has more than one count but fewer than ten. The chain recombines TRBV20-1 with TRBJ1-5; 8 bases are shared with TRBD1. Trimming removed 2 bases from V and 5 bases from J; junction bases left unmatched: 5. This CDR3 contains 14 residues. Looked up from germline, CDR1 is DFQATT and CDR2 is SNEGSKA (reference sequence). The CDR3 reads CSARSDRGHQPQHF. In DNA, the CDR3 is TGCAGTGCTAGAAGCGACAGGGGTCATCAGCCCCAGCATTTT.

V is TRBV24-1 and J is TRBJ1-1; 8 bases are a match to TRBD1. From germline, CDR1 is KGHDR and CDR2 SFDVKD. The ends lost 4 bases at V and 10 bases at J; junction bases unmatched: 10. The length of the CDR3 is 14 residues. CDR3 sequence: CATSDGGTGGIAFF. DNA for the CDR3: TGTGCCACCAGTGACGGCGGGACAGGCGGGATAGCTTTCTTT.

V and J are TRBV7-2 and TRBJ1-5; perhaps TRBD1 as D (5 bases). V was clipped by 4 bases and J by 2 bases, with 12 bases between them. This CDR3 has 15 residues. CDR1 is SGHTA and CDR2 is FQGNSA in the germline V gene. This CDR3 reads CASSSDTGGNQPQHF. Written as DNA, the CDR3 is TGTGCCAGCAGCTCGGACACGGGAGGCAATCAGCCCCAGCATTTT.

The rearrangement joins TRBV2 to TRBJ1-2; 9 nucleotides align to TRBD1. CDR1 and CDR2 (germline): SNHLY, FYNNEI. The CDR3 runs to 14 residues. V lost 8 bases, J lost 3 bases, and 7 bases stayed unmatched. CDR3 amino acids: CASGRDRADYGYTF. Here the CDR3 DNA reads TGTGCCAGCGGACGGGACAGGGCGGACTATGGCTACACCTTC.

This clonotype appeared a few times. The rearrangement links TRBV19 to TRBJ1-1, with 11 bases lining up with TRBD1. Germline lookup yields CDR1 LNHDA and CDR2 SQIVND (reference sequence). The CDR3 has 16 residues. V gave up 6 bases and J gave up 2 bases; unmatched junction bases: 8. This chain's CDR3 is CASSWTGGRRNTEAFF. In nucleotides, the CDR3 is TGTGCCAGTAGCTGGACAGGGGGCCGTCGCAACACTGAAGCTTTCTTT.

This clonotype was detected ten times or more. The chain uses TRBV29-1 and TRBJ1-5, with a tentative D call TRBD1 (5 bases). Germline V gives CDR1 SQVTM, CDR2 ANQGSEA. The CDR3 extends over 14 amino acids. V was pared by 4 bases and J by 0 bases, with 10 bases between. The CDR3 is CSVVGEPSNQPQHF. Here the CDR3 DNA reads TGCAGCGTTGTGGGGGAGCCTAGCAATCAGCCCCAGCATTTT.

The J gene is TRBJ2-1, the V gene TRBV12-5; TRBD2 matches at 10 bases. V trimming: 2 bases; J trimming: 8 bases; junction bases outside the gene matches: 6. Germline CDR1 reads LGHNT; CDR2 reads FRNRAP. There are 15 residues in the CDR3. The DNA of the CDR3 is TGTGCTAGTGGTTTGAACCCAGCGGGAGGGCATGAGCAGTTCTTC. It translates to CASGLNPAGGHEQFF. The full variable domain, rest sourced from reference TRBV12-5 and TRBJ2-1, is DARVTQTPRHKVTEMGQEVTMRCQPILGHNTVFWYRQTMMQGLELLAYFRNRAPLDDSGMPKDRFSAEMPDATLATLKIQPSEPRDSAVYFCASGLNPAGGHEQFFGPGTRLTVL.

This clonotype showed up just a few times. The chain links TRBV24-1 to TRBJ2-1; 9 bases are a match to TRBD2. The CDR3 runs to 14 residues. V dropped 4 bases and J dropped 8; count of bases not matched to a gene: 5. Germline values: CDR1 KGHDR, CDR2 SFDVKD. The CDR3 region is CATSEASGIDEQFF. CDR3 coding DNA: TGTGCCACCAGTGAGGCTAGCGGGATAGATGAGCAGTTCTTC.

The sample holds a few counts of this clonotype. This rearrangement joins TRBV7-2 to TRBJ2-3, with a weak D call TRBD2 (6 bases). The CDR3 sequence is 16 residues long. Between the trimmed V and J ends, which lost 2 bases and 5 bases, there was a span of 17 bases. CDR1 is SGHTA and CDR2 is FQGNSA in the germline V gene. The CDR3 DNA follows: TGTGCCAGCAGCTTATCAGTCAGGCTGCGGGGAGATACGCAGTATTTT. Translation: CASSLSVRLRGDTQYF.

The CDR3 here is CASSPGFGYTF. CDR3 sequence (DNA): TGTGCCAGCAGCCCAGGATTTGGCTACACCTTC. This chain joins TRBV6-1 and TRBJ1-2; no clear D gene. Germline V gene data show CDR1 as MNHNS and CDR2 as SASEGT. V dropped 6 bases and J dropped 7 bases, with 9 bases sitting between them. The CDR3 consists of 11 residues.